Listed below are T cell receptor beta chains from one sample, sequenced in a study of blood T cell repertoires in COVID-19. Profiling relied on immunoSEQ multiplex PCR, and the TCRdb table lists in-frame clones only, not all of them. The profile shows fewer than 200,000 clones, roughly 84% of them singletons. Sequencing used peripheral blood. Every receptor here comes from a man in his forties or fifties with acute or convalescent COVID-19. CDR3s include the opening cysteine and the closing phenylalanine or tryptophan. A D gene is named only where the DNA matches it firmly. Not all rows give a size; the values are once, few, many and, for expanded clones, a class.

D gene	clone size	V gene	J gene	CDR3 protein	CDR3 DNA
TRBD1	once	TRBV7-9	TRBJ1-5	CASSRQGAHQPQHF	TGTGCCAGCAGCCGGCAGGGGGCCCATCAGCCCCAGCATTTT
.	.	TRBV2	TRBJ2-2	CASRGGTGELFF	TGTGCCAGCAGAGGGGGCACCGGGGAGCTGTTTTTT
TRBD1	.	TRBV28	TRBJ1-6	CASSLNRGAMGSPLHF	TGTGCCAGCAGTTTAAACAGGGGGGCTATGGGATCACCCCTCCACTTT
.	once	TRBV14	TRBJ1-6	CASSQQGLEHSPLHF	TGTGCCAGCAGCCAACAGGGGTTAGAGCATTCACCCCTCCACTTT
.	.	TRBV19	TRBJ1-1	CASRVRPNTEAFF	TGTGCCAGTAGGGTGAGGCCGAACACTGAAGCTTTCTTT
.	.	TRBV2	TRBJ1-2	CASRGGVAYGYTF	TGTGCCAGCAGGGGAGGAGTCGCCTATGGCTACACCTTC
.	few	TRBV10-3	TRBJ1-5	CAISDGGGRQPQHF	TGTGCCATCAGTGACGGCGGGGGAAGGCAGCCCCAGCATTTT
.	.	TRBV28	TRBJ1-1	CASQGPKTGSTEAFF	TGTGCCTCCCAGGGGCCTAAAACGGGGAGCACTGAAGCTTTCTTT
.	once	TRBV3-1/TRBV3-2	TRBJ2-1	CASSQDSLAEQFF	TGTGCCAGCAGCCAAGATAGCCTAGCCGAGCAGTTCTTC
.	.	TRBV6-2/TRBV6-3	TRBJ1-1	CASSDRGGRNTEAFF	TGTGCCAGCAGTGACCGCGGGGGCAGGAACACTGAAGCTTTCTTT
.	once	TRBV28	TRBJ2-3	CASSPARDTQYF	TGTGCCAGCAGTCCAGCGAGAGATACGCAGTATTTT
.	.	TRBV29-1	TRBJ2-5	CSVEGPGGETQYF	TGCAGCGTTGAAGGTCCCGGAGGGGAGACCCAGTACTTC
TRBD1	.	TRBV5-5	TRBJ1-1	CASSSQSTGRNTEAFF	TGTGCCAGCAGCTCCCAATCGACAGGGAGGAACACTGAAGCTTTCTTT
TRBD1	.	TRBV5-1	TRBJ1-6	CASSVEPGQGGSYNSPLHF	TGCGCCAGCAGCGTCGAACCGGGACAGGGTGGTTCCTATAATTCACCCCTCCACTTT
TRBD2	.	TRBV14	TRBJ2-7	CASSPQRGFSSYEQYF	TGTGCCAGCAGCCCACAGCGGGGGTTTAGCTCCTACGAGCAGTACTTC
TRBD1	once	TRBV5-4	TRBJ2-1	CASSLDRGYLREQFF	TGTGCCAGCAGCCTGGACAGGGGGTATCTACGTGAGCAGTTCTTC
TRBD1	.	TRBV4-3	TRBJ1-5	CASSQEWDRTYQPQHF	TGCGCCAGCAGCCAAGAATGGGACAGGACTTATCAGCCCCAGCATTTT
.	.	TRBV11-2	TRBJ1-4	CASSFTGRDNEKLFF	TGTGCCAGCAGCTTCACAGGCAGGGATAATGAAAAACTGTTTTTT
.	.	TRBV27	TRBJ1-1	CASSLSGGNTEAFF	TGTGCCAGCAGTTTATCGGGGGGGAACACTGAAGCTTTCTTT
.	.	TRBV5-1	TRBJ1-1	CASSLWSGGGTEAFF	TGCGCCAGCAGCTTGTGGTCGGGGGGTGGCACTGAAGCTTTCTTT
.	.	TRBV18	TRBJ2-5	CASSPGLAETQYF	TGTGCCAGCTCACCAGGGCTAGCGGAGACCCAGTACTTC